Listed here are 19 T cell receptor beta chains from one sample, sequenced in a study of T cells expressing NK-cell markers. TCRdb reanalyzed the 5' RACE reads, giving one entry per CDR3 protein sequence and no DNA. This sample contains 350,000 to 450,000 distinct CDR3 sequences. Input material: blood T cells: a sorted CD56 or NKG2C T cell subset, CD4+ or CD8+ T cells, or bulk PBMC T cells (not recorded which). The receptors stem from a man aged 18-75 years in good health.

This rearrangement joins TRBV2 to TRBJ1-3; TCRdb's D call of TRBD1 is untestable without DNA. Per germline, CDR1 SNHLY and CDR2 FYNNEI. The CDR3 runs 14 residues. CDR3 loop: CASSRDRSPGTIYF.

The chain carries TRBV11-2 and TRBJ2-2; as DNA is missing, the TRBD2 call by TCRdb cannot be tested. This CDR3 is built from 14 residues. CDR1 is SGHAT, CDR2 FQNNGV, per germline. CDR3: CASSLRLATGELFF.

The rearrangement joins TRBV12-5 to TRBJ1-5; the D call of TRBD1 rests on TCRdb alone, since no DNA is present to check it. From germline, CDR1 is LGHNT and CDR2 FRNRAP. The CDR3 has 14 residues. This CDR3 is CASGLAGGARPQHF.

V gene TRBV28 combines with J gene TRBJ2-2. Germline V gene sequence: CDR1 MDHEN, CDR2 SYDVKM. The CDR3 consists of 13 residues. The CDR3 sequence is CASRPFATGELFF.

This chain uses TRBV29-1 with TRBJ2-3; the TRBD2 assignment by TCRdb is unverifiable without DNA. Germline values: CDR1 SQVTM, CDR2 ANQGSEA. The CDR3 contains 14 residues. The CDR3 loop reads CSVLQGGSTDTQYF.

The chain has TRBV20-1 and TRBJ1-2. The CDR3 sequence is 12 residues long. Germline CDR1 DFQATT, CDR2 SNEGSKA (reference sequence). The CDR3 sequence: CSARISNYGYTF.

CDR3: CASSLKAGLSTDTQYF. V gene TRBV5-4 combines with J gene TRBJ2-3; no DNA is available, so the TRBD2 call from TCRdb remains unchecked. Germline CDR1 reads SGHNT; CDR2 reads YYREEE (reference sequence). CDR3 length: 16 residues.

This chain connects TRBV5-1 to TRBJ1-5; TCRdb reports TRBD1, a call that lacks DNA to check it against. Germline CDR1 reads SGHRS; CDR2 reads YFSETQ. The CDR3 sequence is 13 residues long. CDR3 residues: CASSLGGGQPQHF.

V and J are TRBV5-1 and TRBJ1-1. Germline values: CDR1 SGHRS, CDR2 YFSETQ. There are 14 residues in the CDR3. The CDR3 region is CASSFGVPNTEAFF.

V and J are TRBV12-3 or TRBV12-4 and TRBJ2-3; the D call of TRBD1 rests on TCRdb alone, since no DNA is present to check it. The CDR3 spans 19 residues. The CDR3 loop reads CASSFALAGATSSTDTQYF.

V and J are TRBV5-1 and TRBJ1-2; TCRdb outputs TRBD1, but without DNA this stays unchecked. The CDR3 has 15 amino acids. CDR1 and CDR2 from the germline V gene are SGHRS and YFSETQ. This CDR3 is CASSRVARRAYGYTF.

The chain employs TRBV3-1 and TRBJ2-7; TCRdb designates TRBD1, a call that cannot be tested without DNA. From germline, CDR1 is LGHDT and CDR2 YNNKEL (reference sequence). This CDR3 is 13 amino acids long. The CDR3 loop is CASSRGSLGEQYF.

CDR3 region: CASSPPSGIEAFF. This chain links TRBV3-1 with TRBJ1-1. Germline V gene sequence: CDR1 LGHDT, CDR2 YNNKEL (reference sequence). This CDR3 spans 13 amino acids.

The chain carries TRBV5-1 and TRBJ2-5; with no DNA, the TCRdb D assignment of TRBD2 cannot be verified. Germline V CDR1 and CDR2: SGHRS, YFSETQ. The CDR3 loop spans 18 amino acids. The CDR3 sequence is CASSFLKRTSGDQETQYF.

This chain joins TRBV7-9 and TRBJ2-3. The germline CDR1 and CDR2 sequences are SEHNR and FQNEAQ (reference sequence). CDR3 length: 14 amino acids. This CDR3 reads CASSLGFNTDTQYF.

The chain couples TRBV12-3 or TRBV12-4 to TRBJ2-4. The CDR3 is 14 residues long. CDR3 sequence: CASSLRGAKNIQYF.

The chain links TRBV20-1 to TRBJ2-3; TCRdb's D call of TRBD1 is untestable without DNA. CDR1 is DFQATT and CDR2 is SNEGSKA in the germline V gene (reference sequence). There are 13 residues in the CDR3. CDR3 residues: CSDRQHSTDTQYF.

The chain uses TRBV7-9 and TRBJ2-7; TCRdb's D call of TRBD2 is untestable without DNA. Per the germline V gene, CDR1 is SEHNR and CDR2 is FQNEAQ (reference sequence). CDR3 length: 16 amino acids. CDR3 protein: CASSLVKGGGAYEQYF.

This sequence joins TRBV12-3 or TRBV12-4 and TRBJ2-5. The CDR3 spans 14 residues. The chain's CDR3 is CASSSSGSWETQYF.